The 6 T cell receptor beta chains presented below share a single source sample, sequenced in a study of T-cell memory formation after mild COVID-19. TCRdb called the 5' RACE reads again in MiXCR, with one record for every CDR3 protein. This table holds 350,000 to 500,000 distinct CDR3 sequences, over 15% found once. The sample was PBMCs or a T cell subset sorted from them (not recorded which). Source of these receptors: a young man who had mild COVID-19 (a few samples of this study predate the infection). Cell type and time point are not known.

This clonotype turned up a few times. This CDR3 is CASSSTTVAVTEAFF. The CDR3 DNA sequence: TGTGCCAGCAGTTCTACGACAGTTGCAGTCACTGAAGCTTTCTTT. The rearrangement links TRBV6-6 to TRBJ1-1; D is possibly TRBD1 (5 bases). The length of the CDR3 is 15 residues. The V and J ends lost 4 bases and 4 bases respectively, with 16 bases between them. Germline V gene sequence: CDR1 MNHNY, CDR2 SVGAGI (reference sequence).

For the CDR3, the DNA is TGTGCCGCGTGGAGCGGGGGGGCTAGCACAGATACGCAGTATTTT. Residues: CAAWSGGASTDTQYF. The V call is TRBV15, the J call TRBJ2-3, with 10 nucleotides matching TRBD2. This CDR3 region has 15 residues. The ends lost 11 bases at V and 0 bases at J; junction bases unmatched: 8. Per germline, CDR1 LNHNV and CDR2 YYDKDF (reference sequence).

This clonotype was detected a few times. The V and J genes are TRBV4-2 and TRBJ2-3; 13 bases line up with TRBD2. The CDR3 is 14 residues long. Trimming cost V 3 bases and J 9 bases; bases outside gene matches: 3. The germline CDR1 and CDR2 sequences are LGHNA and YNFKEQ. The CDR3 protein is CASSHGTSGATQYF. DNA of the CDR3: TGTGCCAGCAGCCACGGGACTAGCGGGGCGACGCAGTATTTT.

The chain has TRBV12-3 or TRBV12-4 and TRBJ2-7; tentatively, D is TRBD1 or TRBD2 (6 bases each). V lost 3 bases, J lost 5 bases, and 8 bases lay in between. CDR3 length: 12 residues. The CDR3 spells CASSLGGHEQYV. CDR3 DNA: TGTGCCAGCAGTTTGGGGGGCCACGAGCAGTACGTC.

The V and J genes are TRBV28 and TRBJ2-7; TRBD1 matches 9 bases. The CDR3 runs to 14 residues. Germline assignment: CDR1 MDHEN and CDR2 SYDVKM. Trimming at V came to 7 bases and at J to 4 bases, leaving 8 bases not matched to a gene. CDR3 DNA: TGTGCCAGCAAACCTGGACAGGGGAATTACGAGCAGTACGTC. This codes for CASKPGQGNYEQYV.

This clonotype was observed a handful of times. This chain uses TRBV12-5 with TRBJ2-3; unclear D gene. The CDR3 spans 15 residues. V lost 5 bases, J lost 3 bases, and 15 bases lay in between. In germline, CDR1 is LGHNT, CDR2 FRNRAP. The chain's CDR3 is CASGSRRGGTDTQYF. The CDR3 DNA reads TGTGCTAGTGGTAGCCGTCGCGGTGGAACAGATACGCAGTATTTT.